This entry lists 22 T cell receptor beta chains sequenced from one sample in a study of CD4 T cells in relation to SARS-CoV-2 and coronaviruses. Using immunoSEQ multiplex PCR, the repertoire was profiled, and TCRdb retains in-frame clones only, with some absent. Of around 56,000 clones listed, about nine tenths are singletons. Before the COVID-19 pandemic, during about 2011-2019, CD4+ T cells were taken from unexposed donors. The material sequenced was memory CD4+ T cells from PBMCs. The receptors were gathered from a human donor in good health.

CDR3 loop: CASSLNFGQGDTDTQYF. As DNA, the CDR3 is TGTGCCAGCAGCTTAAATTTTGGACAGGGGGATACAGATACGCAGTATTTT. V and J are TRBV7-3 and TRBJ2-3, with 10 bases identical to TRBD1. Germline V lookup: CDR1 SGHTA, CDR2 FQGTGA. After removal of 1 base from V and 3 bases from J, the junction contained 7 bases not matched to a gene. The CDR3 has 17 amino acids. The full variable domain, its missing parts supplied by reference TRBV7-3 and TRBJ2-3, is GAGVSQTPSNKVTEKGKYVELRCDPISGHTALYWYRQSLGQGPEFLIYFQGTGAADDSGLPNDRFFAVRPEGSVSTLKIQRTERGDSAVYLCASSLNFGQGDTDTQYFGPGTRLTVL.

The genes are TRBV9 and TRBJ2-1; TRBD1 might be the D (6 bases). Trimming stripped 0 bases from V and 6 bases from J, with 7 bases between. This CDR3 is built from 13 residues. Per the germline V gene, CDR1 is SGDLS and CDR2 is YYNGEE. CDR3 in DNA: TGTGCCAGCAGCGTAGAAGGGGGCAATGAGCAGTTCTTC. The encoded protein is CASSVEGGNEQFF.

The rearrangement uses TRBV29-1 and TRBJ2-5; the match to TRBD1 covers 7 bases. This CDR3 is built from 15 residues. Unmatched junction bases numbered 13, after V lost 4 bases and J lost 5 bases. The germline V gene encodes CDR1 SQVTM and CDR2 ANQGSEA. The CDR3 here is CSVVQGRPRGETQYF. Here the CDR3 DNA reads TGCAGCGTTGTCCAAGGACGTCCCAGGGGGGAGACCCAGTACTTC.

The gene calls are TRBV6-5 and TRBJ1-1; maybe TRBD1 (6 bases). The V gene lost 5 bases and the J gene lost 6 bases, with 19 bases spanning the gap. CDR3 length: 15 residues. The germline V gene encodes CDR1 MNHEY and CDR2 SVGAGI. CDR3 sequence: CASSPLRGGRAEAFF. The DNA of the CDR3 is TGTGCCAGCAGTCCACTCAGGGGAGGTCGGGCTGAAGCTTTCTTT.

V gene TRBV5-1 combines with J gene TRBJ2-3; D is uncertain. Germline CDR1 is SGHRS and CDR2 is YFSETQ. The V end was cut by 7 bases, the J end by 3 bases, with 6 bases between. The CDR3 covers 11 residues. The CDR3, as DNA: TGCGCCAGCGCCGGGACAGATACGCAGTATTTT. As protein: CASAGTDTQYF.

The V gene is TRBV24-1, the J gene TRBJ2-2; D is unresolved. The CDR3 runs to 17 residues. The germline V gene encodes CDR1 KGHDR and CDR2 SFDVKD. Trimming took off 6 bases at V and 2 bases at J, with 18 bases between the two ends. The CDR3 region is CATSSVYRTANTGELFF. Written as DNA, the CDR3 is TGTGCCACCAGTTCAGTCTACCGAACGGCTAACACCGGGGAGCTGTTTTTT.

Written as DNA, the CDR3 is TGCGCCAGCAGCCCAATCCGCTCTGGCAATGAGCAGTTCTTC. This gives the protein CASSPIRSGNEQFF. The chain has TRBV4-1 and TRBJ2-1; D not certain. V lost 4 bases and J 6 bases, leaving 13 bases between the germline ends. Germline CDR1 is MGHRA and CDR2 is YSYEKL. This CDR3 is built from 14 residues.

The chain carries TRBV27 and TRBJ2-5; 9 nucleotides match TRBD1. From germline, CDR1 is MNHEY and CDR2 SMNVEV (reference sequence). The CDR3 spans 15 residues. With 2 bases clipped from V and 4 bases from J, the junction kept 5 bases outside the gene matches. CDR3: CASSLRTGVRETQYF. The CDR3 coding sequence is TGTGCCAGCAGTTTAAGGACAGGGGTGAGAGAGACCCAGTACTTC.

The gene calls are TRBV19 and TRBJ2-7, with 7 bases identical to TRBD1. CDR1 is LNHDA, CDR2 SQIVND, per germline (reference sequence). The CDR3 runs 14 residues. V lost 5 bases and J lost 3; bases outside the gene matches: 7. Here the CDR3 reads CASSLRTGRYEQYF. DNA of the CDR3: TGTGCCAGTAGTCTTAGGACAGGCCGCTACGAGCAGTACTTC.

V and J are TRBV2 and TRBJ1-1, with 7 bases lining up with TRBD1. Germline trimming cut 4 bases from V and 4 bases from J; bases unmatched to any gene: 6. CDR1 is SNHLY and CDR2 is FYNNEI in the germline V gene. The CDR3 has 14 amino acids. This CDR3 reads CASSGQGRGTEAFF. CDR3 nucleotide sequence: TGTGCCAGCAGTGGACAGGGCAGAGGCACTGAAGCTTTCTTT.

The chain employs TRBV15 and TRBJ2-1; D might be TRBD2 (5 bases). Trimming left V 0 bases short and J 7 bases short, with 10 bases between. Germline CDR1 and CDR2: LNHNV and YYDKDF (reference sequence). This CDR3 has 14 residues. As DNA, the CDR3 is TGTGCCACCAGCAGAGACCGGGGATTGAATGAGCAGTTCTTC. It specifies CATSRDRGLNEQFF.

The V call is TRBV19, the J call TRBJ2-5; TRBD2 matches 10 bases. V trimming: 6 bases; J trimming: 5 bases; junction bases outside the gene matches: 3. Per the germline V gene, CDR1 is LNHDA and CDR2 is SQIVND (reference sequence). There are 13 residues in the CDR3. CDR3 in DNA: TGTGCCAGTAGAGGTAGCGGGAGGGAGACCCAGTACTTC. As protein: CASRGSGRETQYF.

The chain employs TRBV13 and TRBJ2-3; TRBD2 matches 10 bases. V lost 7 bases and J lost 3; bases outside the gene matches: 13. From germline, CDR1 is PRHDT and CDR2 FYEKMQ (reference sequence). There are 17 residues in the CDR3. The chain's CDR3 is CASTIPPGLALTDTQYF. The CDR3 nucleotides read TGTGCCAGCACGATCCCTCCGGGACTAGCGCTTACAGATACGCAGTATTTT.

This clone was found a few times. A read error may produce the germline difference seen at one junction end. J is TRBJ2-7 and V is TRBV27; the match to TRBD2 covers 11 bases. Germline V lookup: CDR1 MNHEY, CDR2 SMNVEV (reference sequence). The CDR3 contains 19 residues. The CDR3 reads CASNLASGSPGLADYEQYF. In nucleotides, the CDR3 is TGTGCCAGCAATTTAGCTTCAGGGTCACCGGGACTAGCGGACTACGAGCAGTACTTC.

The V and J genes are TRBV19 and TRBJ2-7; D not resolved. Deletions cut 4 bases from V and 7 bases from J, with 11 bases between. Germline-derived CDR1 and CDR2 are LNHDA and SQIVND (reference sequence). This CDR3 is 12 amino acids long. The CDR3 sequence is CASSRTAGEQYF. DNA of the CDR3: TGTGCCAGTAGTAGAACTGCTGGGGAGCAGTACTTC.

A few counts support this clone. CDR3 DNA sequence: TGTGCCAGCAGCAGGACCCAACCCCTGGCTAATGAGCAGTTCTTC. This translates into CASSRTQPLANEQFF. V usage is TRBV12-1 and J usage is TRBJ2-1. TRBV12-1 is a listed pseudogene. This CDR3 comprises 15 residues.

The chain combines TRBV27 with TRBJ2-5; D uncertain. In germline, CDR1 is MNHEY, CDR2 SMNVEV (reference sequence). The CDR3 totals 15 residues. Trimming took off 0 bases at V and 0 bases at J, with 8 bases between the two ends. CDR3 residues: CASSLSMLHQETQYF. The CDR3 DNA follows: TGTGCCAGCAGTTTATCGATGCTGCACCAAGAGACCCAGTACTTC.

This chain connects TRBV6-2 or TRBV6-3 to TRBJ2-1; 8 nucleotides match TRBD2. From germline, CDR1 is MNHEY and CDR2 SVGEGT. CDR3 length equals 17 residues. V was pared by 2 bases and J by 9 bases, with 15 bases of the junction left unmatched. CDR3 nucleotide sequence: TGTGCCAGCAGTTACGGTCTTTCGGCGGGAGGTGTTCTTGAGCAGTTCTTC. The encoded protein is CASSYGLSAGGVLEQFF.

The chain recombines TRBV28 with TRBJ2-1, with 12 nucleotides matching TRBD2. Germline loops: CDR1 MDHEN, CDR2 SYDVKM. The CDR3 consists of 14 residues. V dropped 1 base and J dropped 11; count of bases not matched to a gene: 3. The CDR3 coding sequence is TGTGCCAGCAGTTTATCCGGGACTAGCGGGCAGCAGTTCTTC. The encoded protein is CASSLSGTSGQQFF.

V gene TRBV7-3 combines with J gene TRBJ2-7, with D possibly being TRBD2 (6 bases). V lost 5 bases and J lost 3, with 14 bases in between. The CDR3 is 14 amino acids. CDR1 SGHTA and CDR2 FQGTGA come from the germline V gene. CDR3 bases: TGTGCCAGCAGCCCACGGGGGAGCAGCTACGAGCAGTACTTC. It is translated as CASSPRGSSYEQYF. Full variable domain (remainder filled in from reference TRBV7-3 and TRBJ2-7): GAGVSQTPSNKVTEKGKYVELRCDPISGHTALYWYRQSLGQGPEFLIYFQGTGAADDSGLPNDRFFAVRPEGSVSTLKIQRTERGDSAVYLCASSPRGSSYEQYFGPGTRLTVT.

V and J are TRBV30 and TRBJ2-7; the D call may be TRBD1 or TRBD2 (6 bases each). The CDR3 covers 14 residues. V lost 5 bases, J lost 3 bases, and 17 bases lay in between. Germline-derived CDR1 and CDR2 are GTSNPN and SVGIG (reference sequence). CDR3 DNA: TGTGCCTGGGGGGGGCGGGGCCCGATCTACGAGCAGTACTTC. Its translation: CAWGGRGPIYEQYF.

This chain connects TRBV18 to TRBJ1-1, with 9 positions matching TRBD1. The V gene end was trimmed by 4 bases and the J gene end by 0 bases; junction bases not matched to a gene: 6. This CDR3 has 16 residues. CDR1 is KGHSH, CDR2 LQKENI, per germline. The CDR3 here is CASSLTGGLVNTEAFF. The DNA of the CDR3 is TGTGCCAGCTCACTAACAGGGGGCCTGGTGAACACTGAAGCTTTCTTT.